Sequencing of this T cell receptor beta chain was carried out in a study of T cell repertoires in cytomegalovirus infection (dated by TCRdb to the late 2010s). Notes on the research overall: Donor HLA type was relevant to the analysis, as public TCR beta signatures indicated carriage of CMV infection together with the matching HLA type. What the study reported, not specific to this receptor: Cumulative frequency of public TCR beta family members discriminated carriers of CMV infection plus the relevant HLA type in this cohort and an independent approximately 340-donor cohort. In the ex vivo response, HLA-C-restricted CMV-specific TCR beta clonotypes were dominant, and in two of eight donors the single most frequent clonotype came from this HLA-C-restricted group.

Sequencing was performed on an Illumina HiSeq 1500. TCRdb reprocessed the public reads (quality trimming at Q25 with fastp, clone calling with MiXCR) and kept in-frame beta chains. Duplicate CDR3 protein sequences are folded into a single record with the most common DNA and genes. This sample has about 740,000 distinct CDR3 sequences in its table, and less than 40% of those were observed once. The ten most abundant clones make up 2.5% to 3.5% of the sample. A word on this clonotype: Its antigen has not been determined. Nothing much larger sits one base from this clone, and base qualities are not available.

From its cysteine to its phenylalanine, the CDR3 spans 13 amino acids. The retained sequence is limited to the CDR3, 39 bases, with the frame set at the first base. From V the trimming removes 9 bases and from J it removes 13 bases, while the gene matches leave 8 bases of the junction unaccounted for. From the germline V gene (reference sequence), CDR1 is LNHDA and CDR2 is SQIVND. This chain joins TRBV19 to TRBJ2-1; 14 nucleotides in the junction match TRBD2. The specimen sequenced was PBMCs. The sequence came from a human donor in good health (CMV status not recorded). Some clones in this sample may be carry-over from other donors' samples. The nucleotides read TGTGCCAGCCGGACTAGCGGGAGGATGGAACAGTTCTTC. The translation is CASRTSGRMEQFF. Here the CDR3 is joined to the reference TRBV19 and TRBJ2-1 genes, and the full variable domain is: DGGITQSPKYLFRKEGQNVTLSCEQNLNHDAMYWYRQDPGQGLRLIYYSQIVNDFQKGDIAEGYSVSREKKESFPLTVTSAQKNPTAFYLCASRTSGRMEQFFGPGTRLTVL.